The rows below give T cell receptor beta chains drawn from one sample of a study of shared clonotypes between healthy human individuals. Libraries were prepared by immunoSEQ multiplex PCR; TCRdb keeps only in-frame clonotypes and omits some of them. The sample holds approximately 940,000 clones, 70% to 85% seen once. Sequenced input: memory CD4+ T cells sorted from blood. These receptors were taken from a man aged 18 to 29 in good health. The CDR3 runs from the conserved cysteine through the conserved F or W. D genes are given only for firm matches. The size of a clone is reported for some rows only, either as once, few or many, or as a class for expanded clones.

CDR3aa,CDR3nt,j_gene,v_gene,abundance,d_gene
CASSDRSGTGGVRNTEAFF,TGTGCCAGCAGTGATCGCAGTGGGACAGGGGGCGTTAGGAACACTGAAGCTTTCTTT,TRBJ1-1,TRBV6-1,-,TRBD1
CASSPPGRQNTGELFF,TGTGCCAGCAGCCCTCCCGGACGGCAGAACACCGGGGAGCTGTTTTTT,TRBJ2-2,TRBV7-9,few,-
CASSSGTPPQYF,TGTGCCAGCAGTTCCGGGACCCCCCCCCAGTACTTC,TRBJ2-5,TRBV28,once,-
CASSLGPGVGWEQYF,TGTGCCAGCAGCTTAGGTCCAGGGGTAGGTTGGGAGCAGTACTTC,TRBJ2-7,TRBV7-2,-,-
CASSGERNNSPLHF,TGTGCCAGCAGTGGGGAAAGAAATAATTCACCCCTCCACTTT,TRBJ1-6,TRBV2,-,-
CASRPTASNTGELFF,TGTGCCAGCAGGCCCACAGCCTCGAACACCGGGGAGCTGTTTTTT,TRBJ2-2,TRBV6-6,-,-
CASSQDWTSTDTQYF,TGCGCCAGCAGCCAAGACTGGACTAGCACAGATACGCAGTATTTT,TRBJ2-3,TRBV4-3,many,-
CASSLDAGLYGYTF,TGTGCCAGCAGCTTAGACGCCGGACTCTATGGCTACACCTTC,TRBJ1-2,TRBV7-6,-,-
CASSSDNYEQYF,TGTGCCAGCAGTTCAGACAACTACGAGCAGTACTTC,TRBJ2-7,TRBV28,-,-
CASSVIGDEQFF,TGTGCCAGCAGCGTAATCGGGGATGAGCAGTTCTTC,TRBJ2-1,TRBV9,many,-